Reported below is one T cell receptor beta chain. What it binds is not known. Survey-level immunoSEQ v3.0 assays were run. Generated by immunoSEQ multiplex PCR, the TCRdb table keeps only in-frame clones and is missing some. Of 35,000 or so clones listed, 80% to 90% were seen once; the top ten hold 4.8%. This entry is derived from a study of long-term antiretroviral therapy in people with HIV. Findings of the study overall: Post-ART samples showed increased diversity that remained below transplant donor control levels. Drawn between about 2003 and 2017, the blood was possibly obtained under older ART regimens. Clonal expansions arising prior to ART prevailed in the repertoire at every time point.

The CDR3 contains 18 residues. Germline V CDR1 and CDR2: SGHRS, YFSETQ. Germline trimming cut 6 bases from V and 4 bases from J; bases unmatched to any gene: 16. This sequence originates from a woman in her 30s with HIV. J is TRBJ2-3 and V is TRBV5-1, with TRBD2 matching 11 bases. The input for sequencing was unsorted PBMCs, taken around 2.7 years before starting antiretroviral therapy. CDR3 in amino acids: CASNNPGLAAPGADTQYF. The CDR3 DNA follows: TGCGCCAGCAACAACCCGGGACTAGCGGCTCCAGGGGCAGATACGCAGTATTTT.